Listed below are T cell receptor beta chains from one sample, sequenced in a study of response to subunit inactivated influenza vaccine. TCRdb reprocessed the RT-PCR reads with MiXCR, giving one entry per CDR3 protein. The table includes more than 500,000 distinct CDR3 sequences, about 11% detected once. This same sample was also part of a study on T cells expressing NK-cell markers.

The starting material was PBMCs from blood, obtained on the day of vaccination. Receptors were obtained from a man aged 45-65 years who received an inactivated influenza vaccine. Each CDR3 is given with its conserved first and last residue. A D gene is named only where the DNA matches it firmly. Only part of the rows carry a size: once, few, many, or a class if the clone is expanded.

CDR3nt	CDR3aa	d_gene	j_gene	abundance	v_gene
TGTGCCAGCAGTTCGGCCAGCGTATGGCCTAAAGGAACAGATACGCAGTATTTT	CASSSASVWPKGTDTQYF	.	TRBJ2-3	many	TRBV27
TGCAGTGGTAGGGACTCGAGCTCCTATAATTCACCCCTCCACTTT	CSGRDSSSYNSPLHF	.	TRBJ1-6	.	TRBV20-1
TGTGCCAGCAGTCCGGGACAGGCTTACAATGAGCAGTTCTTC	CASSPGQAYNEQFF	TRBD1	TRBJ2-1	many	TRBV12-3/TRBV12-4
TGCAGTGCTAGAGATGGAGGGGACTATCGTATCTCGGGAGCAGATACGCAGTATTTT	CSARDGGDYRISGADTQYF	TRBD2	TRBJ2-3	.	TRBV20-1
TGTGCCAGCAGTAGACAGGGAGTGAACACTGAAGCTTTCTTT	CASSRQGVNTEAFF	TRBD1	TRBJ1-1	many	TRBV27
TGTGCCAGCAGCCAAGATTCCCCTAGCGGGGGCGCGGAGACCCAGTACTTC	CASSQDSPSGGAETQYF	TRBD2	TRBJ2-5	many	TRBV7-6
TGTGCCAGCAGCCCCAGACTAGCGGGGACGGCCGGGGAGCTGTTTTTT	CASSPRLAGTAGELFF	TRBD2	TRBJ2-2	.	TRBV7-2
TGCGCCAGCAGACCTTCCGGGACAAGAGACAATGAGCAGTTCTTC	CASRPSGTRDNEQFF	.	TRBJ2-1	.	TRBV5-1
TGTGCCAGCAGTTCTGATAGCGGGAGGCAGTACTTC	CASSSDSGRQYF	TRBD2	TRBJ2-7	few	TRBV28
TGCGCCAGCAGCCAAGATGTGGCAGGGAGAGAGACCCAGTACTTC	CASSQDVAGRETQYF	.	TRBJ2-5	many	TRBV4-3
TGTGCCAGCAGCTGGAGCGGGGCCCCTAGCACAGATACGCAGTATTTT	CASSWSGAPSTDTQYF	TRBD2	TRBJ2-3	.	TRBV7-2
TGCAGTGCAACCGAGCAGGGACGGGAGACCCAGTACTTC	CSATEQGRETQYF	.	TRBJ2-5	few	TRBV20-1